A single sample gave rise to the 11 T cell receptor beta chains below, sequenced in a study of blood T cell repertoires in COVID-19. Some clones are missing from TCRdb's copy, which holds only in-frame ones; the method was immunoSEQ multiplex PCR. The table has fewer than 200,000 clones, 84% seen once. Sequenced input: peripheral blood. These receptors came from a man in his forties who had recovered from COVID-19.

The chain links TRBV5-1 to TRBJ2-5, with a tentative D call TRBD1 (6 bases). This CDR3 comprises 12 residues. Germline CDR1 and CDR2: SGHRS and YFSETQ. V was clipped by 7 bases and J by 3 bases, with 10 bases between them. The CDR3 coding sequence is TGCGCCAGCCACGACAGGAAAGAGACCCAGTACTTC. It codes for CASHDRKETQYF.

This clone occurred once. The chain links TRBV2 to TRBJ2-7; possibly TRBD2 for D (5 bases). Germline V gene data show CDR1 as SNHLY and CDR2 as FYNNEI. The CDR3 runs to 13 residues. Trimming left V 0 bases short and J 4 bases short, with 7 bases between. CDR3 in amino acids: CASSEAGEYEQYF. The CDR3 nucleotides read TGTGCCAGCAGTGAAGCCGGGGAATACGAGCAGTACTTC.

The CDR3 spells CASSPGRAGANVLTF. As DNA, the CDR3 is TGTGCCAGCTCACCAGGCAGGGCTGGGGCCAACGTCCTGACTTTC. The V gene is TRBV18, the J gene TRBJ2-6; D is perhaps TRBD1 (5 bases). Germline V gene lookup returns CDR1 KGHSH and CDR2 LQKENI. The CDR3 covers 15 residues. Trimming pared 2 bases from V and 2 bases from J, leaving 7 bases between. The variable domain in full, completed from reference TRBV18 and TRBJ2-6, reads NAGVMQNPRHLVRRRGQEARLRCSPMKGHSHVYWYRQLPEEGLKFMVYLQKENIIDESGMPKERFSAEFPKEGPSILRIQQVVRGDSAAYFCASSPGRAGANVLTFGAGSRLTVL.

J is TRBJ2-3 and V is TRBV12-5; 7 nucleotides align to TRBD1. V was clipped by 0 bases and J by 4 bases; unmatched bases: 13. Germline assignment: CDR1 LGHNT and CDR2 FRNRAP. The CDR3 extends over 18 amino acids. In DNA form, the CDR3 reads TGTGCTAGTGGTTTGGTAAAGACAGGGAGTTGGTTAGCAGATACGCAGTATTTT. Translation: CASGLVKTGSWLADTQYF.

By frequency in the sample, this clone is medium-sized. The chain couples TRBV7-9 to TRBJ2-7, with D uncertain. Germline lookup yields CDR1 SEHNR and CDR2 FQNEAQ (reference sequence). V gave up 6 bases and J gave up 5 bases, with 17 bases separating them. This CDR3 is built from 14 residues. The CDR3 region is CASSDSLTTNEQYF. CDR3 in DNA: TGTGCCAGCAGTGATAGCCTAACTACCAACGAGCAGTACTTC.

This sequence joins TRBV6-5 and TRBJ2-6; 8 bases agree with TRBD1. The germline V gene has CDR1 MNHEY and CDR2 SVGAGI. V trimming: 4 bases; J trimming: 2 bases; junction bases outside the gene matches: 1. The CDR3 is made up of 15 amino acids. The CDR3 nucleotides read TGTGCCAGCAGTTCGACAGGGGCTGGGGCCAACGTCCTGACTTTC. Translated: CASSSTGAGANVLTF.

CDR3 protein: CASSLTPNEQFF. CDR3 in DNA: TGTGCCAGCAGCCTTACTCCGAATGAGCAGTTCTTC. The rearrangement joins TRBV12-3 or TRBV12-4 to TRBJ2-1; no clear D. The CDR3 is 12 amino acids. The V end lost 6 bases, the J end lost 7 bases, and 10 bases lay between the germline ends.

This chain links TRBV6-2 or TRBV6-3 with TRBJ2-7; D not resolved. The CDR3 runs to 13 residues. Germline lookup yields CDR1 MNHEY and CDR2 SVGEGT. Trimming shortened V by 2 bases and J by 3 bases, and 8 bases separated the two germline ends. CDR3 nucleotide sequence: TGTGCCAGCAGTTACGACATTATCTACGAGCAGTACTTC. Translating gives CASSYDIIYEQYF.

The chain employs TRBV18 and TRBJ1-6; D unresolved. Trimming stripped 4 bases from V and 8 bases from J, with 12 bases between. Germline CDR1 KGHSH, CDR2 LQKENI. This CDR3 has 14 amino acids. CDR3: CASSLTLSDSPLHF. CDR3 DNA sequence: TGTGCCAGCTCACTAACATTAAGCGATTCACCCCTCCACTTT.

The chain recombines TRBV21-1 with TRBJ2-4; the listed D gene, TRBD2, was not tested against the DNA. TRBV21-1 is noted as a pseudogene. This CDR3 has 19 residues. The DNA for the CDR3 is TGTGCCAGCAGCCGCGAGACCCGGGGGAGGGGAACGGTTAAAAACATTCAGTACTTC. Encoded protein: CASSRETRGRGTVKNIQYF.

The rearrangement joins TRBV6-2 or TRBV6-3 to TRBJ2-1; 14 nucleotides align to TRBD2. This CDR3 is built from 15 residues. Trimming cost V 4 bases and J 9 bases; bases outside gene matches: 5. The germline gives CDR1 MNHEY, CDR2 SVGEGT. CDR3 nucleotides: TGTGCCAGCAGTTTGGGACTAGCGGGAGAAGGTGAGCAGTTCTTC. It yields the protein CASSLGLAGEGEQFF.